Detailed here is one TCR beta chain. No antigen is known for it. This specimen belongs to a study of shared clonotypes between healthy human individuals. Terminally differentiated effector memory CD45RA+ cells were excluded from the naive CD8 cells, which were CD45RO-negative and positively selected for CCR7. TCRdb keeps only in-frame clones here, not all; method: immunoSEQ multiplex PCR. Among about 2.1 million clones, about 93% were seen once, and the ten largest hold roughly 1.7%. The CDR3 has 15 residues. The germline V gene has CDR1 MGHRA and CDR2 YSYEKL. Trimming at V came to 5 bases and at J to 4 bases, leaving 10 bases not matched to a gene. Points from the study as a whole: In general, naive subsets displayed greater estimated richness than memory subsets did.

The chain joins TRBV4-1 to TRBJ2-5; 7 bases agree with TRBD2. The origin of this receptor is a young man in good health. Some clones in this sample may be carry-over from other donors' samples. The sample consisted of naive CD8+ T cells from PBMCs. As DNA, the CDR3 is TGCGCCAGCAGCGGGAGGGAACAGAGGGGAGAGACCCAGTACTTC. It codes for CASSGREQRGETQYF.